The 9 T cell receptor beta chains below come from one sample, sequenced in a study of T cell changes during pregnancy in multiple sclerosis. The table came from immunoSEQ multiplex PCR; TCRdb's copy has only in-frame clones and leaves some out. This sample has 55,000 to 75,000 clones, with roughly nine tenths found just once. The input for sequencing was peripheral blood, taken after pregnancy. These TCRs come from a female donor in good health, enrolled as a control in a pregnancy study.

The chain joins TRBV7-8 to TRBJ1-5, with TRBD1 identical over 9 bases. V lost 5 bases, J lost 5 bases, and 7 bases stayed unmatched. Germline CDR1 reads SGHVS; CDR2 reads FQNEAQ. The CDR3 has 15 residues. CDR3 DNA: TGTGCCAGCAGCCGAGGACAGGGGATCGATCAGCCCCAGCATTTT. Protein: CASSRGQGIDQPQHF.

This clone showed up just once. This chain uses TRBV6-5 with TRBJ1-2; 10 nucleotides agree with TRBD1. Losses at the gene ends were 0 bases for V and 6 bases for J; bases not matched to a gene: 7. This CDR3 is 16 amino acids long. The V gene's germline CDR1 is MNHEY and CDR2 SVGAGI. CDR3: CASSYSLADRGDGYTF. CDR3 DNA sequence: TGTGCCAGCAGTTACTCCTTAGCGGACAGGGGGGATGGCTACACCTTC.

A remark on this clone: One end of the junction fails to match germline, which may point to a read error. This chain connects TRBV30 to TRBJ2-3; 7 nucleotides agree with TRBD2. Per the germline V gene, CDR1 is GTSNPN and CDR2 is SVGIG (reference sequence). The CDR3 covers 12 residues. The CDR3 is CAWSVSHSKRGF. CDR3 coding DNA: TGTGCCTGGAGTGTATCCCACTCAAAGCGGGGATTT.

This chain uses TRBV9 with TRBJ1-2, with D hard to call. V lost 1 base, J lost 7 bases, and 14 bases lay in between. Germline CDR1 reads SGDLS; CDR2 reads YYNGEE. CDR3 length equals 14 residues. In DNA form, the CDR3 reads TGTGCCAGCAGCGTATATCCGGGGAGCACTGGCTACACCTTC. Encoded protein: CASSVYPGSTGYTF.

CDR3 sequence (DNA): TGTGCCAGTAGTATAGGGGCAGCCACGAAAGAGACCCAGTACTTC. Residues: CASSIGAATKETQYF. The chain links TRBV19 to TRBJ2-5; no reliable D call. This CDR3 contains 15 residues. Germline-derived CDR1 and CDR2 are LNHDA and SQIVND (reference sequence). Between the trimmed V and J ends, which lost 1 base and 3 bases, there was a span of 12 bases.

This clone was counted a single time. The chain combines TRBV19 with TRBJ2-2, with a possible D match to TRBD2 (6 bases). Germline V gene data show CDR1 as LNHDA and CDR2 as SQIVND (reference sequence). The CDR3 runs to 15 residues. The V and J ends lost 3 bases and 3 bases respectively, with 11 bases between them. CDR3 nucleotide sequence: TGTGCCAGTAGTATCGGCGGGATTGACACCGGGGAGCTGTTTTTT. Translation: CASSIGGIDTGELFF.

The chain has TRBV19 and TRBJ1-1, with a possible D match to TRBD1 (5 bases). The germline gives CDR1 LNHDA, CDR2 SQIVND (reference sequence). This CDR3 is built from 16 residues. The ends were cut back, 2 bases at V and 1 base at J, with 14 bases in the middle. This chain's CDR3 is CASSIIGAGPNTEAFF. For the CDR3, the DNA is TGTGCCAGTAGTATAATTGGGGCAGGGCCGAACACTGAAGCTTTCTTT.

The chain links TRBV4-1 to TRBJ1-2; possibly TRBD1 for D (6 bases). From germline, CDR1 is MGHRA and CDR2 YSYEKL. The CDR3 has 16 residues. Trimming pared 1 base from V and 6 bases from J, leaving 18 bases between. The CDR3 here is CASSQVSARPGDGYTF. In DNA form, the CDR3 reads TGCGCCAGCAGCCAAGTCTCGGCCCGGCCAGGGGATGGCTACACCTTC.

The rearrangement joins TRBV4-1 to TRBJ1-4; 7 nucleotides line up with TRBD1. This CDR3 is built from 15 residues. Germline V gives CDR1 MGHRA, CDR2 YSYEKL. J was trimmed by 8 bases and V by 4 bases; bases with no gene match: 10. CDR3 nucleotides: TGCGCCAGCAGCCCCCGGGAAGGGGGCACCGAAAAACTGTTTTTT. Translation: CASSPREGGTEKLFF.